The rows below give T cell receptor beta chains drawn from one sample of a study of post-analysis software for immune sequencing data. TCRdb reanalysed the PCR reads using MiXCR and keeps one entry per CDR3 protein. The data contain over 300,000 distinct CDR3 sequences, roughly 36% of them singletons. Sequenced sample: blood. These receptors came from a girl aged 5 to 17 with multiple sclerosis. CDR3s include the opening cysteine and the closing phenylalanine or tryptophan. D genes are given only for firm matches. Not every row has a clone size; where given, it reads once, few, many or a size class.

d_call,j_call,v_call,clone_size,cdr3_length,cdr3_nt,cdr3_aa
.,TRBJ2-7,TRBV24-1,.,14,TGTGCCACCAGGAACGCGACAGGCCCCTACGAGCAGTACTTC,CATRNATGPYEQYF
TRBD1,TRBJ2-1,TRBV7-6,few,14,TGTGCCAGCAGCTCACTTCGACAGGGGAATGAGCAGTTCTTC,CASSSLRQGNEQFF
TRBD2,TRBJ2-1,TRBV10-2,few,13,TGCGCCAGCACGGGGGGGCTGGGGGGTGAGCAGTTCTTC,CASTGGLGGEQFF
TRBD2,TRBJ2-1,TRBV7-9,.,16,TGTGCCAGCAGCTCATATAGAGCGGGGGGGTACAATGAGCAGTTCTTC,CASSSYRAGGYNEQFF
.,TRBJ2-7,TRBV7-8,few,12,TGTGCCAGCAGCTTCCGGGACTACGAGCAGTACTTC,CASSFRDYEQYF
TRBD1,TRBJ1-1,TRBV4-1,.,15,TGCGCCAGCAGCCCCTCCAGGGGGCTAGGCACTGAAGCTTTCTTT,CASSPSRGLGTEAFF
TRBD1,TRBJ1-2,TRBV5-6,many,15,TGTGCCAGCAGCCGGCGGACAGGGTTGAGTGGTGGCTACACCTTC,CASSRRTGLSGGYTF
.,TRBJ1-2,TRBV28,.,16,TGTGCCAGCAGTTTATGGGCAGTTCCCGCTAACTATGGCTACACCTTC,CASSLWAVPANYGYTF
.,TRBJ2-1,TRBV20-1,.,14,TGCAGTGCTAGAATGGGACCCACCTACAATGAGCAGTTCTTC,CSARMGPTYNEQFF
.,TRBJ2-3,TRBV12-3/TRBV12-4,.,16,TGTGCCAGCAGTTTAGCCCGGCGGTTGAGCACAGATACGCAGTATTTT,CASSLARRLSTDTQYF
TRBD2,TRBJ2-2,TRBV20-1,.,16,TGCAGTGCTAGGCCGTATACTAGCGGAGAAACCGGGGAGCTGTTTTTT,CSARPYTSGETGELFF
.,TRBJ1-2,TRBV12-3/TRBV12-4,few,13,TGTGCCAGCAGTTTCGAGGGCTTCTATGGCTACACCTTC,CASSFEGFYGYTF
.,TRBJ2-7,TRBV6-2/TRBV6-3,.,14,TGTGTCAGCAGTTTCAGGGGTGTCACCTACGAGCAGTACTTC,CVSSFRGVTYEQYF
.,TRBJ2-7,TRBV7-9,.,16,TGTGCCAGCAGCGAAACGGGGCTGGGGGTTATGTACGAGCAGTACTTC,CASSETGLGVMYEQYF
.,TRBJ2-7,TRBV9,.,13,TGTGCCAGCAGCGTAGGGAGGGACCACGAGCAGTACTTC,CASSVGRDHEQYF
TRBD2,TRBJ2-5,TRBV27,.,20,TGTGCCAGCAGTCCCCTCTCCATCGCAAGACGGCGGGGGGGCGGAGAGACCCAGTACTTC,CASSPLSIARRRGGGETQYF
.,TRBJ2-3,TRBV6-2/TRBV6-3,few,16,TGTGCCAGCACCATAAGGGGTACAGTCAGCACAGATACGCAGTATTTT,CASTIRGTVSTDTQYF
.,TRBJ2-1,TRBV6-1,.,11,TGTGCCAGCAGTCCCGGTCGCGAGCAGTTCTTC,CASSPGREQFF
.,TRBJ1-2,TRBV18,.,13,TGTGCCAGCTCACCTGACGAAGACTATGGCTACACCTTC,CASSPDEDYGYTF
.,TRBJ2-7,TRBV14,once,17,TGTGCCAGCAGCCAAGAAAGATCAACATTTGGAATCTACGAGCAGTACTTC,CASSQERSTFGIYEQYF
.,TRBJ2-3,TRBV4-3,.,14,TGCGCCAGCAGCCAAGATGTGGGAAGAGATACGCAGTATTTT,CASSQDVGRDTQYF
.,TRBJ2-5,TRBV7-2,.,14,TGTGCCAGCAATTCCCACGCGGGCCAAGAGACCCAGTACTTC,CASNSHAGQETQYF
.,TRBJ2-1,TRBV29-1,.,16,TGCAGCGTTGAAGATCTTGGACGGGGCCTTCCCAATGAGCAGTTCTTC,CSVEDLGRGLPNEQFF
.,TRBJ1-6,TRBV7-2,.,14,TGTGCCAGCAGTAAACAGGGTAGGGTATCACCCCTCCACTTT,CASSKQGRVSPLHF
.,TRBJ2-1,TRBV5-1,few,13,TGCGCCAGCAGCCCTTTTGTTAGTGATGAGCAGTTCTTC,CASSPFVSDEQFF
.,TRBJ2-5,TRBV20-1,.,13,TGCAGTGCTGGGGGACACCAGCGGGAGACCCAGTACTTC,CSAGGHQRETQYF
.,TRBJ2-7,TRBV5-1,.,15,TGCGCCAGCAGCTTGGGCAGGGACTTCTCCTACGAGCAGTACTTC,CASSLGRDFSYEQYF
.,TRBJ2-7,TRBV10-3,few,15,TGTGCCATCAGTTACGTGGACTCCAGTCAAGGGGCCCAGTACTTC,CAISYVDSSQGAQYF
.,TRBJ2-3,TRBV6-5,few,16,TGTGCCAGCAGTCTCAATCCAGGGTTATTTACAGATACGCAGTATTTT,CASSLNPGLFTDTQYF
.,TRBJ1-4,TRBV27,medium-sized,12,TGTGCCAGCAGACCCTTCCAAGAAAAACTGTTTTTT,CASRPFQEKLFF
.,TRBJ2-3,TRBV20-1,.,14,TGCAGTGCTAGGATTACAGGGCGCACAGATACGCAGTATTTT,CSARITGRTDTQYF
TRBD1,TRBJ1-1,TRBV5-1,.,14,TGCGCCAGCAGCCCGGACAGGGCCCGCACTGAAGCTTTCTTT,CASSPDRARTEAFF
TRBD2,TRBJ2-3,TRBV4-2,.,17,TGTGCCAGCAGCCAAGATTGGCTAGCGGGGGAGACAGATACGCAGTATTTT,CASSQDWLAGETDTQYF
.,TRBJ2-7,TRBV10-3,.,12,TGTGCCATCGGGATTGAGGCTTACGAGCAGTACTTC,CAIGIEAYEQYF
.,TRBJ2-7,TRBV3-1,.,16,TGTGCCAGCAGCCAAAATGACCTAGGCAGACCCTACGAGCAGTACTTC,CASSQNDLGRPYEQYF
TRBD2,TRBJ2-7,TRBV18,few,14,TGTGCCAGCTCACCGAGCGGGGGCTACTACGAGCAGTACTTC,CASSPSGGYYEQYF
.,TRBJ1-1,TRBV6-5,.,13,TGTGCCAGCAGTTACTCGGGCCCTACTGAAGCTTTCTTT,CASSYSGPTEAFF
.,TRBJ1-1,TRBV11-2,.,14,TGTGCCAGCAGCTACTTACAGGGCGGGGGGCTCGCTTTCTTT,CASSYLQGGGLAFF